The rows below give T cell receptor beta chains drawn from one sample of a study of lymphopenia after photon versus proton radiotherapy. Generated by immunoSEQ multiplex PCR, the TCRdb table keeps only in-frame clones and is missing some. This sample carries 35,000 to 45,000 clones, under 90% of them seen once, and the ten largest clones take around 3%. The source material was peripheral blood, sampled from a patient treated with photon-based radiotherapy. The receptors stem from a man over 45 with gastric cancer. The CDR3 runs from the conserved cysteine through the conserved F or W. Size tells how often a clone was seen (once, few, many) or the class of an expanded clone, and some rows leave it out.

j_call: TRBJ1-2; clone_size: -; v_call: TRBV30; cdr3_aa: CAWSVPWTNYGYTF
j_call: TRBJ1-6; clone_size: -; v_call: TRBV13; cdr3_aa: CASSSDRTRPPLHF
j_call: TRBJ1-2; clone_size: -; v_call: TRBV9; cdr3_aa: CASSVDGRPNYGYTF
j_call: TRBJ1-1; clone_size: once; v_call: TRBV6-1; cdr3_aa: CASSGQGGNTEAFF
j_call: TRBJ1-4; clone_size: few; v_call: TRBV25-1; cdr3_aa: CASTPWDSEKLFF
j_call: TRBJ1-2; clone_size: -; v_call: TRBV6-5; cdr3_aa: CASSSPGQGAGGYTF
j_call: TRBJ2-1; clone_size: -; v_call: TRBV2; cdr3_aa: CAKKGGTGTYNEQFF
j_call: TRBJ1-3; clone_size: few; v_call: TRBV4-1; cdr3_aa: CASSQGQDSGNTIYF
j_call: TRBJ2-7; clone_size: -; v_call: TRBV5-6; cdr3_aa: CASSIRQGGYEQYF
j_call: TRBJ2-1; clone_size: -; v_call: TRBV10-1; cdr3_aa: CASSEPGLAGDYNEQFF
j_call: TRBJ2-2; clone_size: few; v_call: TRBV15; cdr3_aa: CATSRDRTGSNTGELFF
j_call: TRBJ2-2; clone_size: -; v_call: TRBV7-2; cdr3_aa: CASSRTSGSAGELFF
j_call: TRBJ1-2; clone_size: once; v_call: TRBV5-1; cdr3_aa: CASSLSWNDGYTF
j_call: TRBJ1-2; clone_size: -; v_call: TRBV27; cdr3_aa: CASSLSPARGDGYTF
j_call: TRBJ2-5; clone_size: -; v_call: TRBV18; cdr3_aa: CASSPPGTSGRETQYF
j_call: TRBJ2-3; clone_size: -; v_call: TRBV5-4; cdr3_aa: CASSFRDRNLGTQYF
j_call: TRBJ2-2; clone_size: once; v_call: TRBV7-8; cdr3_aa: CASSLLAGGDTGELFF
j_call: TRBJ1-5; clone_size: -; v_call: TRBV6-5; cdr3_aa: CASRLTGGQPQHF
j_call: TRBJ2-5; clone_size: -; v_call: TRBV6-6; cdr3_aa: CASRPGLAGGLTQYF
j_call: TRBJ2-3; clone_size: once; v_call: TRBV4-1; cdr3_aa: CASSPADRSTDTQYF
j_call: TRBJ1-2; clone_size: -; v_call: TRBV10-2; cdr3_aa: CASSESRWGYTF
j_call: TRBJ2-3; clone_size: -; v_call: TRBV6-1; cdr3_aa: CASSEAFGRGADTQYF
j_call: TRBJ2-7; clone_size: -; v_call: TRBV5-1; cdr3_aa: CASSLDSYGEQYF
j_call: TRBJ2-3; clone_size: -; v_call: TRBV9; cdr3_aa: CASSVEGGRATDTQYF
j_call: TRBJ1-2; clone_size: -; v_call: TRBV29-1; cdr3_aa: CSFTGVGGYTF
j_call: TRBJ1-2; clone_size: once; v_call: TRBV6-1; cdr3_aa: CASSEWGRQSNYGYTF
j_call: TRBJ2-3; clone_size: -; v_call: TRBV5-4; cdr3_aa: CASSLGASGRDTQYF
j_call: TRBJ1-4; clone_size: -; v_call: TRBV4-1; cdr3_aa: CASSQGVLDEKLFF
j_call: TRBJ2-6; clone_size: -; v_call: TRBV2; cdr3_aa: CASGASGANVLTF
j_call: TRBJ2-1; clone_size: once; v_call: TRBV28; cdr3_aa: CASSSPRLEQFF
j_call: TRBJ2-3; clone_size: -; v_call: TRBV6-5; cdr3_aa: CASSLAVSTDTQYF
j_call: TRBJ1-3; clone_size: once; v_call: TRBV19; cdr3_aa: CASSPQYASGNTIYF
j_call: TRBJ2-3; clone_size: -; v_call: TRBV4-1; cdr3_aa: CASSQGVGSTDTQYF
j_call: TRBJ2-1; clone_size: -; v_call: TRBV27; cdr3_aa: CASSLRPRDEQFF
j_call: TRBJ2-5; clone_size: -; v_call: TRBV5-5; cdr3_aa: CASSLRGMGNKETQYF
j_call: TRBJ2-1; clone_size: -; v_call: TRBV7-6; cdr3_aa: CASSLVVAQEGFTEQFF
j_call: TRBJ2-7; clone_size: once; v_call: TRBV10-2; cdr3_aa: CASSDPKGLAGAYEQYF
j_call: TRBJ2-6; clone_size: -; v_call: TRBV4-3; cdr3_aa: CASSQSAGANVLTF
j_call: TRBJ1-3; clone_size: -; v_call: TRBV28; cdr3_aa: CASSVTRSNSGNTIYF
j_call: TRBJ1-4; clone_size: -; v_call: TRBV10-3; cdr3_aa: CAISVQGSNEKLFF
j_call: TRBJ1-2; clone_size: -; v_call: TRBV19; cdr3_aa: CASSTSPPQGAHGYTF
j_call: -; clone_size: once; v_call: TRBV19; cdr3_aa: CASPTSGVHEQYF